The 13 T cell receptor beta chains in this list originate from one sample, sequenced in a study of technical replicates of blood from several donors. Profiling relied on immunoSEQ multiplex PCR, and the TCRdb table lists in-frame clones only, not all of them. The sample lists under 85,000 clones, 91% occurring once. Sequencing was carried out using T cells isolated from PBMCs. The receptors originated from a human donor in good health. Some clones in this sample may be carry-over from other donors' samples.

This clone was recorded only once. V usage is TRBV21-1 and J usage is TRBJ2-5; the table's D call TRBD1 went unverified against the DNA. TRBV21-1 is shown as a pseudogene. This CDR3 contains 13 residues. In nucleotides, the CDR3 is TGTGCCAGCAGCAAGGACAGAAAAGAGACCCAGTACTTC. It codes for CASSKDRKETQYF.

The genes are TRBV9 and TRBJ1-2; the D gene is possibly TRBD1 (5 bases). The germline V gene encodes CDR1 SGDLS and CDR2 YYNGEE. V was clipped by 0 bases and J by 8 bases, with 11 bases between them. This CDR3 has 13 amino acids. This CDR3 reads CASSVVGGSGYTF. CDR3 bases: TGTGCCAGCAGCGTAGTGGGGGGATCCGGCTACACCTTC.

This chain links TRBV7-2 with TRBJ2-2; a possible D gene is TRBD2 (6 bases). This CDR3 has 15 amino acids. With 3 bases removed from V and 3 bases from J, the gap between germline ends came to 11 bases. Per the germline V gene, CDR1 is SGHTA and CDR2 is FQGNSA. CDR3 amino acids: CASSFGTYYTGELFF. The CDR3 DNA sequence: TGTGCCAGCAGCTTCGGGACTTATTACACCGGGGAGCTGTTTTTT.

The chain is built from TRBV19 and TRBJ2-1; the match to TRBD2 covers 12 bases. This CDR3 region has 17 residues. V lost 4 bases and J lost 9; bases outside the gene matches: 13. Germline V CDR1 and CDR2: LNHDA, SQIVND (reference sequence). The CDR3 sequence: CASSTSPSGRASGEQFF. The CDR3 DNA follows: TGTGCCAGTAGTACCTCCCCTAGCGGGAGGGCCAGTGGTGAGCAGTTCTTC.

The chain is built from TRBV5-1 and TRBJ2-7; D is perhaps TRBD2 (5 bases). The CDR3 sequence is 13 residues long. V lost 0 bases, J lost 3 bases, and 7 bases lay in between. Germline V gene lookup returns CDR1 SGHRS and CDR2 YFSETQ. The CDR3 loop is CASSLAGNYEQYF. CDR3 DNA: TGCGCCAGCAGCTTGGCGGGAAACTACGAGCAGTACTTC. Full variable domain (outside the CDR3, taken from reference TRBV5-1 and TRBJ2-7): KAGVTQTPRYLIKTRGQQVTLSCSPISGHRSVSWYQQTPGQGLQFLFEYFSETQRNKGNFPGRFSGRQFSNSRSEMNVSTLELGDSALYLCASSLAGNYEQYFGPGTRLTVT.

This clone has a single count. The chain recombines TRBV27 with TRBJ1-4; weak D call: TRBD1 (5 bases). The CDR3 length is 15 residues. Between the trimmed V and J ends, which lost 8 bases and 0 bases, there was a span of 13 bases. CDR1 is MNHEY, CDR2 SMNVEV, per germline (reference sequence). This chain's CDR3 is CASRGGPATNEKLFF. The DNA for the CDR3 is TGTGCCAGCCGCGGGGGTCCGGCAACTAATGAAAAACTGTTTTTT. Full variable domain (rest looked up from reference TRBV27 and TRBJ1-4): EAQVTQNPRYLITVTGKKLTVTCSQNMNHEYMSWYRQDPGLGLRQIYYSMNVEVTDKGDVPEGYKVSRKEKRNFPLILESPSPNQTSLYFCASRGGPATNEKLFFGSGTQLSVL.

The chain combines TRBV2 with TRBJ2-5; 7 bases map to TRBD2. V dropped 5 bases and J dropped 3; count of bases not matched to a gene: 0. This CDR3 spans 12 amino acids. Germline-derived CDR1 and CDR2 are SNHLY and FYNNEI. The CDR3 nucleotides read TGTGCCAGCAGTCTAGCGGAAGAGACCCAGTACTTC. Translated: CASSLAEETQYF.

J is TRBJ2-2 and V is TRBV2, with TRBD2 identical over 11 bases. Germline V gives CDR1 SNHLY, CDR2 FYNNEI. Losses at the gene ends were 3 bases for V and 7 bases for J; bases not matched to a gene: 7. The CDR3 contains 16 residues. In DNA, the CDR3 is TGTGCCAGCAGTGACCCTAGCGGGAGGATGAACGGGGAGCTGTTTTTT. Protein sequence: CASSDPSGRMNGELFF. The variable domain in full, completed from reference TRBV2 and TRBJ2-2, reads EPEVTQTPSHQVTQMGQEVILRCVPISNHLYFYWYRQILGQKVEFLVSFYNNEISEKSEIFDDQFSVERPDGSNFTLKIRSTKLEDSAMYFCASSDPSGRMNGELFFGEGSRLTVL.

This clone has just one count. V and J are TRBV11-2 and TRBJ1-5; possibly TRBD1 for D (6 bases). Germline CDR1 reads SGHAT; CDR2 reads FQNNGV. V lost 0 bases to trimming and J lost 3 bases, with 21 bases between them. The CDR3 is 19 amino acids. The CDR3 sequence is CASSLEDSTGRAYNQPQHF. In nucleotides, the CDR3 is TGTGCCAGCAGCTTAGAGGACTCAACAGGGAGGGCGTACAATCAGCCCCAGCATTTT.

The chain is built from TRBV5-4 and TRBJ2-5; 9 bases agree with TRBD1. V was clipped by 3 bases and J by 5 bases; unmatched bases: 2. The germline V gene encodes CDR1 SGHNT and CDR2 YYREEE (reference sequence). The CDR3 spans 13 residues. CDR3 region: CASSSDRGETQYF. The CDR3 region has the DNA TGTGCCAGCAGCTCTGACAGGGGGGAGACCCAGTACTTC.

As for this clone: One junction end does not reproduce the germline sequence, and a read error may be involved. V gene TRBV19 combines with J gene TRBJ2-4; possibly TRBD2 for D (5 bases). The CDR3 contains 15 residues. Germline lookup yields CDR1 LNHDA and CDR2 SQIVND (reference sequence). The DNA of the CDR3 is TGTGCCAGTAGTTTAGATAGCCAGGACGGGGACATTCAGTACTTC. It codes for CASSLDSQDGDIQYF.

V usage is TRBV27 and J usage is TRBJ2-1; TRBD2 matches 10 bases. The CDR3 consists of 14 residues. Germline V gene data show CDR1 as MNHEY and CDR2 as SMNVEV (reference sequence). Losses at the gene ends were 1 base for V and 8 bases for J; bases not matched to a gene: 2. In DNA, the CDR3 is TGTGCCAGCAGTTTATGGGGGACTAGCGATGAGCAGTTCTTC. It codes for CASSLWGTSDEQFF.

The chain couples TRBV29-1 to TRBJ2-1, with 8 positions matching TRBD1. The CDR3 runs 13 residues. CDR1 is SQVTM and CDR2 is ANQGSEA in the germline V gene. Unmatched junction bases numbered 7, after V lost 3 bases and J lost 9 bases. CDR3 in DNA: TGCAGCGTTGATAGACAGGGGATCGGTGAGCAGTTCTTC. It codes for CSVDRQGIGEQFF.